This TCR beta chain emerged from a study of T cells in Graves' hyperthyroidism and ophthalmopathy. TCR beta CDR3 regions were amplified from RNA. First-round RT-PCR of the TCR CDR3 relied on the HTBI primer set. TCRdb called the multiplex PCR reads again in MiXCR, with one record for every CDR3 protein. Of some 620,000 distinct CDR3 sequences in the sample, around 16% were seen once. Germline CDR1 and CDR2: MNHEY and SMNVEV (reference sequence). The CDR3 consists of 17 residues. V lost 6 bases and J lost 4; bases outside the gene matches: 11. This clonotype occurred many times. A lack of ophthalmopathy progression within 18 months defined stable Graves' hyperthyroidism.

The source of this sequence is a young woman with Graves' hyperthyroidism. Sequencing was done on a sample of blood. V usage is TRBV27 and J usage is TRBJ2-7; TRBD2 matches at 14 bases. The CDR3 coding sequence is TGTGCCAGCAGCACCATCGTCGGGACTAGCGGGAGTTACGAGCAGTACTTC. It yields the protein CASSTIVGTSGSYEQYF.